The following is a T cell receptor beta chain sequence with its context. This entry is derived from a study of blood T cells in healthy people across ages. The trim removed 7 bases at V and 4 bases at J, leaving 7 bases unmatched. This CDR3 comprises 14 residues. Germline V gene data show CDR1 as SGHRS and CDR2 as YFSETQ. A J-beta primer mix and a sample-barcoded 5' primer were used in a second PCR of about 7 to 12 cycles. TCRdb re-called the 5' RACE reads through MiXCR, storing one row per CDR3 protein. The sample yields hundreds of thousands of distinct CDR3 sequences, under 45% seen once. The specimen sequenced was blood. This clonotype originated in a man aged 55 to 70 in good health. The rearrangement joins TRBV5-1 to TRBJ2-1; the match to TRBD2 covers 8 bases. The CDR3 bases are TGCGCCAGCGGCGGGGGGTCGATATACAATGAGCAGTTCTTC. Its protein is CASGGGSIYNEQFF.